This T cell receptor beta chain was identified during a study of T cell changes during pregnancy in multiple sclerosis. Assay used: immunoSEQ multiplex PCR; TCRdb lists only in-frame clones, some missing. The table lists 60,000 to 85,000 clones, around 90% of them singletons. The CDR3 has 15 amino acids. The J segment lost 0 bases and the V segment lost 5 bases, leaving 8 bases of the junction unmatched. The germline V gene has CDR1 SGHDT and CDR2 YYEEEE. The sample consisted of peripheral blood, taken after pregnancy. This TCR derives from a female donor in good health, enrolled as a control in a pregnancy study. This chain uses TRBV5-6 with TRBJ2-7, with 7 bases fitting TRBD2. The CDR3 protein is CASSYGRFSSYEQYF. CDR3 bases: TGTGCCAGCAGTTACGGGAGGTTCAGCTCCTACGAGCAGTACTTC. Together with reference TRBV5-6 and TRBJ2-7, the CDR3 gives the full variable domain: DAGVTQSPTHLIKTRGQQVTLRCSPKSGHDTVSWYQQALGQGPQFIFQYYEEEERQRGNFPDRFSGHQFPNYSSELNVNALLLGDSALYLCASSYGRFSSYEQYFGPGTRLTVT.